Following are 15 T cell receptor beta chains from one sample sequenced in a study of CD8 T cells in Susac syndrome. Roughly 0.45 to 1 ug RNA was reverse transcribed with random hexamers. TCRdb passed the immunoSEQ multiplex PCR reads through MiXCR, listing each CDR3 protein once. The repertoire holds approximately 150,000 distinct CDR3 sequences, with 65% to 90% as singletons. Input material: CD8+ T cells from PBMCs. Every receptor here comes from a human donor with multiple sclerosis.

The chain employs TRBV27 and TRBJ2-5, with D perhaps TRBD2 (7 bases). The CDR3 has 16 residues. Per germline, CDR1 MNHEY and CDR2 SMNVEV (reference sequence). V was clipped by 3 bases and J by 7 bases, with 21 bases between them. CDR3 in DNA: TGTGCCAGCAGTTTCGGGGGGCTCCACCAAATAGGGACCCAGTACTTC. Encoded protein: CASSFGGLHQIGTQYF.

The CDR3 spells CASRELREADTGELFF. In nucleotides, the CDR3 is TGTGCCAGCAGAGAACTCAGGGAGGCGGACACCGGGGAGCTGTTTTTT. The chain carries TRBV6-6 and TRBJ2-2; tentatively, D is TRBD2 (6 bases). The CDR3 spans 16 residues. Germline V gives CDR1 MNHNY, CDR2 SVGAGI (reference sequence). Between the trimmed V and J ends, which lost 6 bases and 3 bases, there was a span of 17 bases.

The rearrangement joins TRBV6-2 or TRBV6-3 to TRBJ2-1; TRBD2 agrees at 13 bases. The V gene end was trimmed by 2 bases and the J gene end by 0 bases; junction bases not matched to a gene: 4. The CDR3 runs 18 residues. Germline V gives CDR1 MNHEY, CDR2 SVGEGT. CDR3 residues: CASSYGTSGTSSYNEQFF. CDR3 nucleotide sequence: TGTGCCAGCAGTTACGGGACTAGCGGGACAAGCTCCTACAATGAGCAGTTCTTC.

CDR3 nucleotides: TGTGCCAGCAGTTACAGGGGGCACGAGCAGTACTTC. Translation: CASSYRGHEQYF. The chain joins TRBV27 to TRBJ2-7, with TRBD1 identical over 9 bases. J was trimmed by 5 bases and V by 4 bases; bases with no gene match: 0. The CDR3 contains 12 residues. Germline CDR1 is MNHEY and CDR2 is SMNVEV (reference sequence).

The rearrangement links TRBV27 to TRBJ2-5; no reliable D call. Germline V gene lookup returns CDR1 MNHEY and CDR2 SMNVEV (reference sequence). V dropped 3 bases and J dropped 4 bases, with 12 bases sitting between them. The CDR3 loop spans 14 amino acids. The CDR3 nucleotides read TGTGCCAGCAGTTTCTCTGCTCTGAGAGAGACCCAGTACTTC. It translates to CASSFSALRETQYF.

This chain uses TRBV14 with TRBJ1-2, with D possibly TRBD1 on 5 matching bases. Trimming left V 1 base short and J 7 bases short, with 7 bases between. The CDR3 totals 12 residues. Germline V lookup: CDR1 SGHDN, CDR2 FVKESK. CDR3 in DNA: TGTGCCAGCAGCCAAGGCAGGGTTGGCTACACCTTC. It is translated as CASSQGRVGYTF. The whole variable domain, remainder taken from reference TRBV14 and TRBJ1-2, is EAGVTQFPSHSVIEKGQTVTLRCDPISGHDNLYWYRRVMGKEIKFLLHFVKESKQDESGMPNNRFLAERTGGTYSTLKVQPAELEDSGVYFCASSQGRVGYTFGSGTRLTVV.

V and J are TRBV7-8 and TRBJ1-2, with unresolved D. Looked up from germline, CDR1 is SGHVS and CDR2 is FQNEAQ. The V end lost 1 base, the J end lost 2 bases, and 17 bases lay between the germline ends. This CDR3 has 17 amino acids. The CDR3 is CASSLVRGTPRNYGYTF. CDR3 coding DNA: TGTGCCAGCAGCTTAGTCCGGGGAACTCCGCGGAACTATGGCTACACCTTC.

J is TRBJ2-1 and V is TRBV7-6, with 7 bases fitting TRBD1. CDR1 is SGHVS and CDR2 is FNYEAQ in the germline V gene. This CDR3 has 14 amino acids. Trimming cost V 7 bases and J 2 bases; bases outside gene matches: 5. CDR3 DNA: TGTGCCAGCACTAGACAGGGCCCCTACAATGAGCAGTTCTTC. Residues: CASTRQGPYNEQFF.

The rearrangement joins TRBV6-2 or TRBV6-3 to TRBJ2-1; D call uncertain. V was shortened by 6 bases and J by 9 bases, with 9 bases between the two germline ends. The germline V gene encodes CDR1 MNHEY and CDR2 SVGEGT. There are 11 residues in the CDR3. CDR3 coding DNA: TGTGCCAGCAGCGGAATTAGTGAGCAGTTCTTC. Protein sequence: CASSGISEQFF.

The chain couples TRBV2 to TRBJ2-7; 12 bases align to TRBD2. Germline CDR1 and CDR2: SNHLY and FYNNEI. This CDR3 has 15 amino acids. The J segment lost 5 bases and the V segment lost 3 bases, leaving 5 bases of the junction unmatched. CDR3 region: CASSDPSGGVDEQYF. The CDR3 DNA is TGTGCCAGCAGTGACCCTAGCGGGGGGGTCGACGAGCAGTACTTC.

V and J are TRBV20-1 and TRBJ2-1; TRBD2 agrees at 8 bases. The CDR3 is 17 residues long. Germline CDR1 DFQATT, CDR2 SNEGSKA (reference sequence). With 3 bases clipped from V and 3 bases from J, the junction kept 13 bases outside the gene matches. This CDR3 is CSARIPQERGNYNEQFF. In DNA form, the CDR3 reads TGCAGTGCTAGGATACCCCAGGAGCGGGGGAACTACAATGAGCAGTTCTTC.

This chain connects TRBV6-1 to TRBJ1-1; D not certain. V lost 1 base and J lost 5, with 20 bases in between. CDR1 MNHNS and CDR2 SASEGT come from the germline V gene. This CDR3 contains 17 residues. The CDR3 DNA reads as TGTGCCAGCAGTGAAGAAAGAAGAGTTTACTGGCAGACTGAAGCTTTCTTT. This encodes CASSEERRVYWQTEAFF.

The CDR3 DNA follows: TGCGCCAGCAGTCTCACAGGGTCCGGGAGCAATCAGCCCCAGCATTTT. This sequence encodes CASSLTGSGSNQPQHF. The chain employs TRBV10-2 and TRBJ1-5; possibly TRBD1 for D (6 bases). From germline, CDR1 is WSHSY and CDR2 SAAADI. The CDR3 spans 16 residues. With 5 bases removed from V and 1 base from J, the gap between germline ends came to 15 bases.

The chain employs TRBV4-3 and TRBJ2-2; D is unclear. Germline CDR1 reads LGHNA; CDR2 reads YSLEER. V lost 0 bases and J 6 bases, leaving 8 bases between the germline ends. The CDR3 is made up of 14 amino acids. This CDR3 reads CASSQDGGAGELFF. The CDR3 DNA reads TGCGCCAGCAGCCAAGATGGTGGGGCCGGGGAGCTGTTTTTT.

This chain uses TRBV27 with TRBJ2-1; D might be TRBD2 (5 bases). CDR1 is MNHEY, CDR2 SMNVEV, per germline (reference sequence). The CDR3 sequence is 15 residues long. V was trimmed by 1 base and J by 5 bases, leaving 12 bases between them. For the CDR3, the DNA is TGTGCCAGCAGTTTATTAGGAGGTGCCGACAATGAGCAGTTCTTC. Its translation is CASSLLGGADNEQFF.